This paragraph covers one T cell receptor beta chain sequence. The data belong to a study of blood T cell repertoires in COVID-19. Study overall: The analysed material was cDNA or gDNA that came from T cells, B-cell-depleted T cells, or PBMCs.

Per the original methods: Reference gene primer amplification yielded estimated nucleated cell counts. Profiled with immunoSEQ multiplex PCR; TCRdb holds only in-frame clones, not every one. Clone size and V and J calls were adopted from that table, with D and trimming inferred from the DNA. This sample has about 120,000 clones, with about 80% found just once. V lost 5 bases and J lost 0, with 13 bases in between. Germline lookup yields CDR1 SEHNR and CDR2 FQNEAQ (reference sequence). This CDR3 contains 15 residues. The source material was peripheral blood. This chain links TRBV7-9 with TRBJ1-1, with D possibly TRBD1 on 5 matching bases. This sequence was found in a man aged 55 to 70 with acute or convalescent COVID-19. The CDR3 is CASSPPGGLNTEAFF. Written as DNA, the CDR3 is TGTGCCAGCAGCCCCCCCGGGGGGTTGAACACTGAAGCTTTCTTT.